The entry that follows covers one T cell receptor beta chain sequence. Its antigen is not known. The sample originates from a study of T cells and Merkel cell carcinoma outcomes. Points from the study as a whole: Reportedly, T-cell repertoire with density predicts Merkel cell carcinoma outcomes.

Sequencing used immunoSEQ multiplex PCR; TCRdb keeps in-frame clones, though not all of them. Of 6,500 to 7,500 clones in the sample, less than 95% were seen once. This clonotype was sampled from a human donor with Merkel cell carcinoma. The sequencing sample was made of tumor tissue from Merkel cell carcinoma.

CDR3 nucleotide sequence: TGTGCCTGGAGTTTTGGACTAGCAGATACGCAGTATTTT. Residues: CAWSFGLADTQYF. V and J are TRBV30 and TRBJ2-3; 7 positions match TRBD2. Germline trimming cut 2 bases from V and 4 bases from J; bases unmatched to any gene: 3. Germline V lookup: CDR1 GTSNPN, CDR2 SVGIG (reference sequence). This CDR3 has 13 residues.